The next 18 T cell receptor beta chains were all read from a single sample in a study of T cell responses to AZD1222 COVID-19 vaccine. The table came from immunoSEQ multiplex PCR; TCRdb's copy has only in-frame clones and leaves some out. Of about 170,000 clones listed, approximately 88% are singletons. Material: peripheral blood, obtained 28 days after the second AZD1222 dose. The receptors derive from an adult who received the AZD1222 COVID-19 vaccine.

The DNA of the CDR3 is TGTGCCAGCAGCCCCCAGGGTGGGGGCGCATACTATTATGGCTACACCTTC. Its translation is CASSPQGGGAYYYGYTF. The J gene is TRBJ1-2, the V gene TRBV7-9; possibly TRBD1 for D (6 bases). This CDR3 has 17 amino acids. V lost 5 bases and J 5 bases, leaving 24 bases between the germline ends. The germline CDR1 and CDR2 sequences are SEHNR and FQNEAQ (reference sequence). The entire variable domain, with the rest obtained from reference TRBV7-9 and TRBJ1-2, is as follows: DTGVSQNPRHKITKRGQNVTFRCDPISEHNRLYWYRQTLGQGPEFLTYFQNEAQLEKSRLLSDRFSAERPKGSFSTLEIQRTEQGDSAMYLCASSPQGGGAYYYGYTFGSGTRLTVV.

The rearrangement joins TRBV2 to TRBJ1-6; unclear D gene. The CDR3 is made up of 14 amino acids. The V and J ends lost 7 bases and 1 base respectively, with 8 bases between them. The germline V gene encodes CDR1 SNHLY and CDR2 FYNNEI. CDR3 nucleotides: TGTGCCAGCAACGTCGGGTCCTATAATTCACCCCTCCACTTT. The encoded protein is CASNVGSYNSPLHF.

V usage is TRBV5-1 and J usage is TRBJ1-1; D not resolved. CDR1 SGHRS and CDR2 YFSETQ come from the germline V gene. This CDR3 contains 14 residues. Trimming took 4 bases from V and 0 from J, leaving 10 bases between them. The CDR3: CASSPALLNTEAFF. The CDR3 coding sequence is TGCGCCAGCAGCCCGGCCCTTCTGAACACTGAAGCTTTCTTT.

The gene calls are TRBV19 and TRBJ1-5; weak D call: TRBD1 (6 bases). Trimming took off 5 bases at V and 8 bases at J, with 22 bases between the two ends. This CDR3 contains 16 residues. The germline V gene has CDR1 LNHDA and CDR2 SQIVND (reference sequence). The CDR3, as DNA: TGTGCCAGTAGTGACTCACAGGGAAGTTCAAATAAGCCCCAGCATTTT. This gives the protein CASSDSQGSSNKPQHF.

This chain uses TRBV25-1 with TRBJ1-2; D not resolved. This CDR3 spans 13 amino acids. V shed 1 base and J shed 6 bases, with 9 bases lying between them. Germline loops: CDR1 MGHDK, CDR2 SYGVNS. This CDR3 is CASSEWGGDGYTF. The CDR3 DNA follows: TGTGCCAGCAGTGAATGGGGAGGAGATGGCTACACCTTC.

The CDR3 region is CASSITGTIIYEQYF. The CDR3 DNA reads as TGCGCCAGCAGCATTACCGGGACAATAATCTACGAGCAGTACTTC. The chain links TRBV5-1 to TRBJ2-7; tentative D call: TRBD1 (6 bases). Deletions cut 4 bases from V and 3 bases from J, with 17 bases between. The CDR3 loop spans 15 amino acids. Germline V gives CDR1 SGHRS, CDR2 YFSETQ.

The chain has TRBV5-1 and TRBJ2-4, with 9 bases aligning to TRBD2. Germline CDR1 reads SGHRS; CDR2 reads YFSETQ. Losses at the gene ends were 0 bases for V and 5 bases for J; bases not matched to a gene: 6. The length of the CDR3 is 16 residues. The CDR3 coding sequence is TGCGCCAGCAGCTTGGTTGCGAGCGGGGGGCAAAACATTCAGTACTTC. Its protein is CASSLVASGGQNIQYF. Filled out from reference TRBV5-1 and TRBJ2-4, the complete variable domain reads KAGVTQTPRYLIKTRGQQVTLSCSPISGHRSVSWYQQTPGQGLQFLFEYFSETQRNKGNFPGRFSGRQFSNSRSEMNVSTLELGDSALYLCASSLVASGGQNIQYFGAGTRLSVL.

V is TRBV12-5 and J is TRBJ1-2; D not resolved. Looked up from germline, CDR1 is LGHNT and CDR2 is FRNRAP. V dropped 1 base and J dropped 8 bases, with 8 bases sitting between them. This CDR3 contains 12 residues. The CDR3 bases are TGTGCTAGTGGTTTGGGCATTGGGGGCTACACCTTC. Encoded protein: CASGLGIGGYTF.

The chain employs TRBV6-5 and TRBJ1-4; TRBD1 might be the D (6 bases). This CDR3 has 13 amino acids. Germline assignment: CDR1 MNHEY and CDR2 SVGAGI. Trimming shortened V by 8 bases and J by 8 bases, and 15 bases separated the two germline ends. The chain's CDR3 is CASYRSQGEKLFF. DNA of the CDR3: TGTGCCAGCTATCGGTCCCAGGGGGAAAAACTGTTTTTT.

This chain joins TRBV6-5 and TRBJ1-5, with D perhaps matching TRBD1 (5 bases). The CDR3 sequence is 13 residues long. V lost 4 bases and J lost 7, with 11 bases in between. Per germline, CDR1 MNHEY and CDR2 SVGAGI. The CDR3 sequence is CASSLRGGQPQHF. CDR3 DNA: TGTGCCAGCAGTTTAAGGGGTGGACAGCCCCAGCATTTT.

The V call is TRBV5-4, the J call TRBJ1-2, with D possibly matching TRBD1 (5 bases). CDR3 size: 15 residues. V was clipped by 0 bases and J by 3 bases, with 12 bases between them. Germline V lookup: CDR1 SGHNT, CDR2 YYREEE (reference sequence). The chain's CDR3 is CASSLVTGTDYGYTF. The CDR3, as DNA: TGTGCCAGCAGCTTGGTGACGGGGACGGACTATGGCTACACCTTC.

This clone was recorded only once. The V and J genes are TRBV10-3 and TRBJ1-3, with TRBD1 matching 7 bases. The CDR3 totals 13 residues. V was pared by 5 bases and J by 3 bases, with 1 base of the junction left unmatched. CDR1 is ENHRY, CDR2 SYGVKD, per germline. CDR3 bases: TGTGCCATCAGTCGGACAGGTGGAAACACCATATATTTT. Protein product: CAISRTGGNTIYF.

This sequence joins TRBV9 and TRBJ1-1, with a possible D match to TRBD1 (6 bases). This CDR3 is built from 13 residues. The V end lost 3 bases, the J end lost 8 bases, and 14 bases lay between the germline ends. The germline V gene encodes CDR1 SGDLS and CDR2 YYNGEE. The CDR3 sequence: CASSGALGTEAFF. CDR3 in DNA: TGTGCCAGCAGCGGCGCTTTAGGGACAGAAGCTTTCTTT.

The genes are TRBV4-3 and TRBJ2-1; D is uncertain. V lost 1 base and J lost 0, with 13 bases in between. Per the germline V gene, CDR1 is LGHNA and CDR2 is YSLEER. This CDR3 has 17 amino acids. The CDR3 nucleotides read TGCGCCAGCAGCCAAGGGTTGGGCAATCCCTCCTACAATGAGCAGTTCTTC. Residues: CASSQGLGNPSYNEQFF.

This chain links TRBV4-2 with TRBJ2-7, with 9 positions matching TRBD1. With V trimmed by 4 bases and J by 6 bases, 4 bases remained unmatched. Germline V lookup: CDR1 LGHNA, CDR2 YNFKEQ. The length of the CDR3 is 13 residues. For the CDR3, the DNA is TGTGCCAGCAGCCCGTACAGGGGGCGCGAGCAGTACTTC. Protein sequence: CASSPYRGREQYF.

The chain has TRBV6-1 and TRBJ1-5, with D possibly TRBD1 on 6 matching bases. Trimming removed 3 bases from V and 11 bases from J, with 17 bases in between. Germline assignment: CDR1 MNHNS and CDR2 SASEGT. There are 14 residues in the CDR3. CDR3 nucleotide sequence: TGTGCCAGCAGTGACAGGAGGGGGATAATGTCCCAGCATTTT. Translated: CASSDRRGIMSQHF.

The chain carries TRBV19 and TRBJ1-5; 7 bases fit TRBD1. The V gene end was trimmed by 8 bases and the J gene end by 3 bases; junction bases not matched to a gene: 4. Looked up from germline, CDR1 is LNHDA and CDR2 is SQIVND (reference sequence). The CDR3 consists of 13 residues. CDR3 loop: CASGDRVNQPQHF. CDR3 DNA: TGTGCCAGTGGCGACAGGGTCAATCAGCCCCAGCATTTT. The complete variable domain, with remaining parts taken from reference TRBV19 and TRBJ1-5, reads DGGITQSPKYLFRKEGQNVTLSCEQNLNHDAMYWYRQDPGQGLRLIYYSQIVNDFQKGDIAEGYSVSREKKESFPLTVTSAQKNPTAFYLCASGDRVNQPQHFGDGTRLSIL.

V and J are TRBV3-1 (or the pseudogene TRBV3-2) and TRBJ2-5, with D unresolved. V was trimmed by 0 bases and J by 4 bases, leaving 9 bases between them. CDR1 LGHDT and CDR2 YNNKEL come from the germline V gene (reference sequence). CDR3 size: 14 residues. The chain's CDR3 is CASSQEGRVETQYF. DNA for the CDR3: TGTGCCAGCAGCCAAGAGGGTAGGGTAGAGACCCAGTACTTC.